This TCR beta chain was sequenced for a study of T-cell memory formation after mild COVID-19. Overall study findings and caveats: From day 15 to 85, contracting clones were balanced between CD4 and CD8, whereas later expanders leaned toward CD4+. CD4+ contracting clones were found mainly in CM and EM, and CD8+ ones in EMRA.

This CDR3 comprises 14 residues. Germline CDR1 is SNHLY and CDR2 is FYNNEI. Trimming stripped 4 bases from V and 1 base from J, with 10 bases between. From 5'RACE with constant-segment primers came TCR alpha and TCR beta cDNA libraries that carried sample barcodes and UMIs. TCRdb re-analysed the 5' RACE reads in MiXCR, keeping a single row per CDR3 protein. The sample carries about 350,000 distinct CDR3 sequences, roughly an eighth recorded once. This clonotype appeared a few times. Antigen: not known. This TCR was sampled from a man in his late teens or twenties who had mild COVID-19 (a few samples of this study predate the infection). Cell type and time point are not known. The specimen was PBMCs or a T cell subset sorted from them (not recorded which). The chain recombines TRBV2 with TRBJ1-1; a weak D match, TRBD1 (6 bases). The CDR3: CASSVQGWNTEAFF. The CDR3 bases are TGTGCCAGCAGTGTCCAGGGGTGGAACACTGAAGCTTTCTTT.